A few counts support the clone carrying this TCR beta chain. Its antigen remains unidentified. This specimen belongs to a study of T cells in Graves' hyperthyroidism and ophthalmopathy. TCR beta CDR3 region amplification was performed from RNA transcripts. Primed by the HTBI set, a first-round RT-PCR was run on the TCR CDR3. TCRdb independently ran MiXCR on the multiplex PCR reads; one entry per CDR3 protein. The sample contains approximately 690,000 distinct CDR3 sequences, more than 12% of which appear only once. General observations from the study: Most thyroid clonotypes with frequency above 0.001 were detected in blood.

Enrolled ophthalmopathy patients presented with a Clinical Activity Score of at least 3, a NOSPECS grade of at least 4, and disease duration under 3 months. Orbital computed tomography and thyroid ultrasound, together with serum TRAb and thyroxine and clinical symptoms, were used for diagnoses. Each 10 ml fresh peripheral blood draw supplied the PBMCs. V was cut by 0 bases and J by 0 bases, with 8 bases left in between. This CDR3 contains 16 residues. Germline values: CDR1 SEHNR, CDR2 FQNEAQ (reference sequence). The V call is TRBV7-9, the J call TRBJ1-4; D ambiguous. The source is a woman in her forties or fifties with Graves' ophthalmopathy. Sequencing was carried out using blood. The CDR3: CASSLAFRATNEKLFF. DNA of the CDR3: TGTGCCAGCAGCTTAGCTTTCCGGGCAACTAATGAAAAACTGTTTTTT.